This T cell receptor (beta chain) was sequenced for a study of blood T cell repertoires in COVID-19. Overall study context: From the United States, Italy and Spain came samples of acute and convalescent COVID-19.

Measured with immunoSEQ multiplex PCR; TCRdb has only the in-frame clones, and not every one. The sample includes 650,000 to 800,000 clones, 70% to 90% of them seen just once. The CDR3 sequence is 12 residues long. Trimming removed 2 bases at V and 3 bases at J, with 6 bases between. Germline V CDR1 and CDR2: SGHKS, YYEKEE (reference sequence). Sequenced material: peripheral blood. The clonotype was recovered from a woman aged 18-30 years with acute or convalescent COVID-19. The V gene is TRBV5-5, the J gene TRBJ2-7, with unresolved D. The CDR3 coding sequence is TGTGCCAGCAGCTTACCCAGCTACGAGCAGTACTTC. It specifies CASSLPSYEQYF.